This T cell receptor beta chain was profiled in a study of regulatory T cells in long-lasting Graves disease. Study at large: The antithyroid drugs taken by newly diagnosed Graves' patients had been used for under 3 months.

Specified time point: newly diagnosed GD, antithyroid drugs for less than 3 months. Researchers made the TCR library from RNA that was extracted from PBMCs. Germline CDR1 reads MDHEN; CDR2 reads SYDVKM. CDR3 length: 15 amino acids. The germline V and J ends were trimmed by 3 bases and 2 bases, with 14 bases remaining between them. This clonotype has ten or more counts. Libraries of TCR beta came from iRepertoire HTBI primers plus Arm-PCR of CDR3 regions. The authors' processing: Segment identification across samples yielded 55 to 65 TRBV and more than twelve TRBJ segments. TCRdb fed the multiplex PCR reads into MiXCR, producing one record per CDR3 protein. For this entry, the V and J calls and clone size follow TCRdb and not the study's own pipeline. The table has roughly 410,000 distinct CDR3 sequences, around 16% seen once; the top ten hold under 9%. The sample was also linked to a second study, of T cells in Graves' hyperthyroidism and ophthalmopathy. According to that study: In patients aged 18 to 65, hyperthyroidism was newly diagnosed, with duration under 2 months. The blood repertoire included most of the expanded thyroid clonotypes above 0.001.

The specimen was peripheral blood mononuclear cells (PBMCs), collected at new diagnosis, from a patient treated with antithyroid drugs. The V gene is TRBV28, the J gene TRBJ2-7, with a tentative D call TRBD2 (6 bases). The source of this sequence is a woman between 35 and 50 years old with Graves disease. CDR3 sequence (DNA): TGTGCCAGCAGTTTTGGGGCGGGAACGGCCTACGAGCAGTACTTC. Protein: CASSFGAGTAYEQYF.